These 17 T cell receptor beta chains originate from one sample sequenced in a study of T cell clonality in common variable immunodeficiency. The method was immunoSEQ multiplex PCR; TCRdb's version includes in-frame clones alone and lacks a portion of them. The repertoire yields around 29,000 clones, none seen only once; the top ten contain around 4.5%. The sequencing input was peripheral blood mononuclear cells. These receptors were obtained from a person between 18 and 69 years old in good health.

This clone was recorded a few times. Sequencing ends 3 residues short of the CDR3 end; the germline J gene provides the rest. The chain joins TRBV2 to TRBJ1-1, with D uncertain. Germline CDR1 SNHLY, CDR2 FYNNEI. Trimming removed 2 bases at V and 1 base at J, with 8 bases between. The CDR3 is made up of 14 amino acids. The CDR3 DNA, read in part, is TGTGCCAGCAGTGAAAGGGTTCAGAACACTGAA. Translation gives CASSERVQNTE. The entire CDR3 is CASSERVQNTEAFF.

A note on this clone: The read comes to an end 3 residues before the CDR3 does, leaving the germline J gene to fill in the end. This chain links TRBV5-6 with TRBJ2-2; no clear D. The CDR3 contains 14 residues. CDR1 and CDR2 from the germline V gene are SGHDT and YYEEEE. CDR3 DNA (partial): TGTGCCAGCAGCTTAACTGGGCCCCCCGAAAAG. Residues: CASSLTGPPEK. The whole CDR3 sequence reads CASSLTGPPEKLFF.

This clone was counted ten times or more. The read finishes 3 residues shy of the CDR3 end, and the germline J gene is used to complete it. The J gene is TRBJ2-2, the V gene TRBV19, with D perhaps TRBD2 (6 bases). Germline-derived CDR1 and CDR2 are LNHDA and SQIVND (reference sequence). Deletions cut 3 bases from V and 2 bases from J, with 10 bases between. This CDR3 region has 15 residues. CDR3 bases read: TGTGCCAGTAGTATGGGACTTACTAACACCGGGGAG. It translates to CASSMGLTNTGE. The whole CDR3 sequence is CASSMGLTNTGELFF.

This clone occurred a few times. The read comes to an end 3 residues before the CDR3 does, leaving the germline J gene to fill in the end. The rearrangement uses TRBV19 and TRBJ1-6; D might be TRBD1 (6 bases). The CDR3 sequence is 14 residues long. Trimming stripped 6 bases from V and 7 bases from J, with 13 bases between. CDR1 is LNHDA, CDR2 SQIVND, per germline (reference sequence). Incomplete CDR3 DNA: TGTGCCAGTAGCTCGGAACAGGGCAATTCACCC. Translating gives CASSSEQGNSP. The full CDR3 reads CASSSEQGNSPLHF.

This clone has a count of ten or more. The read terminates 3 residues ahead of where the CDR3 ends, so the germline J gene completes it. This rearrangement joins TRBV19 to TRBJ2-2; a possible D gene is TRBD1 (5 bases). Trimming cost V 8 bases and J 3 bases, with 10 bases left between them. From germline, CDR1 is LNHDA and CDR2 SQIVND (reference sequence). The length of the CDR3 is 13 residues. CDR3 in amino acids: CASGPGYTGELFF. CDR3 DNA, as far as it was read: TGTGCCAGTGGCCCAGGGTACACCGGGGAG.

This clone was found a few times. The sequence runs out 3 residues before the end of the CDR3; the remainder is reconstructed from the germline J gene. The V gene is TRBV7-9, the J gene TRBJ2-4, with D perhaps matching TRBD1 (5 bases). Germline loops: CDR1 SEHNR, CDR2 FQNEAQ (reference sequence). This CDR3 is 13 amino acids long. Incomplete CDR3 DNA: TGTGCCAGCAGCTTAGGCAGGGAAGATGGT. Protein sequence: CASSLGREDG. The entire CDR3 protein is CASSLGREDGQYF.

A few counts support this clone. The read terminates 3 residues ahead of where the CDR3 ends, so the germline J gene completes it. The rearrangement uses TRBV2 and TRBJ2-5; 8 nucleotides agree with TRBD2. Germline V CDR1 and CDR2: SNHLY, FYNNEI. This CDR3 comprises 14 residues. V shed 5 bases and J 5 bases; nucleotides not matched to a gene: 7. The CDR3 loop reads CASSLGLAGETQYF. The CDR3 bases that were read are TGTGCCAGCAGTTTAGGACTAGCAGGGGAGACC.

This clone was picked up many times. The read gets to within 3 residues of the CDR3 end, and the germline J gene fills in the rest. The chain couples TRBV7-9 to TRBJ1-1; D remains unclear. Germline assignment: CDR1 SEHNR and CDR2 FQNEAQ (reference sequence). The CDR3 is made up of 15 amino acids. V was clipped by 0 bases and J by 4 bases, with 12 bases between them. CDR3 DNA, as far as it was read: TGTGCCAGCAGCTTAGCTCTGTGGCGGGGCACTGAA. Translated, it gives CASSLALWRGTE. The whole CDR3 sequence reads CASSLALWRGTEAFF.

This clone was found many times. The CDR3 is cut off 3 residues early in the read; its end comes from the germline J gene. V usage is TRBV30 and J usage is TRBJ2-1; 8 bases match TRBD2. V lost 2 bases and J lost 9; bases outside the gene matches: 3. In germline, CDR1 is GTSNPN, CDR2 SVGIG (reference sequence). This CDR3 comprises 12 residues. The sequenced CDR3 bases are TGTGCCTGGAGTTTCGGGGGGGGTGAG. Its protein product is CAWSFGGGE. The full-length CDR3 reads as CAWSFGGGEQFF.

This clone was found a few times. The CDR3 DNA, read in part, is TGTGCCAGCAGCTTAACGGGGCGGGACATGGATACG. This gives the protein CASSLTGRDMDT. The entire CDR3 is CASSLTGRDMDTQYF. V and J are TRBV7-3 and TRBJ2-3; D is tentatively TRBD1 or TRBD2 (6 bases each). The sequence runs out 3 residues before the end of the CDR3; the remainder is reconstructed from the germline J gene. V was trimmed by 0 bases and J by 6 bases, leaving 13 bases between them. This CDR3 has 15 amino acids. CDR1 and CDR2 (germline): SGHTA, FQGTGA.

This clone was counted a few times. The sequenced fragment ends 3 residues before the CDR3 boundary, so the rest is inferred from the germline J gene. V usage is TRBV19 and J usage is TRBJ1-5, with no clear D. Germline V gene data show CDR1 as LNHDA and CDR2 as SQIVND (reference sequence). Trimming removed 9 bases at V and 5 bases at J, with 11 bases between. The CDR3 spans 12 residues. The CDR3 DNA, read in part, is TGTGCCAGCACAGCTAATTATCAGCCC. Its translation: CASTANYQP. The CDR3 as a whole reads CASTANYQPQHF. The entire variable domain, with the rest obtained from reference TRBV19 and TRBJ1-5, is as follows: DGGITQSPKYLFRKEGQNVTLSCEQNLNHDAMYWYRQDPGQGLRLIYYSQIVNDFQKGDIAEGYSVSREKKESFPLTVTSAQKNPTAFYLCASTANYQPQHFGDGTRLSIL.

This clone occurred many times. From the germline J gene comes the end of the CDR3, since the read stops 3 residues before it. The chain carries TRBV29-1 and TRBJ1-1, with 8 nucleotides matching TRBD1. Per the germline V gene, CDR1 is SQVTM and CDR2 is ANQGSEA. This CDR3 is 14 amino acids long. The trim removed 1 base at V and 3 bases at J, leaving 4 bases unmatched. The covered CDR3 bases are TGCAGCGTTGAAGGCGACAGGGGTGACACTGAA. Protein product: CSVEGDRGDTE. Given in full, the CDR3 is CSVEGDRGDTEAFF. The full variable domain, its missing parts supplied by reference TRBV29-1 and TRBJ1-1, is SAVISQKPSRDICQRGTSLTIQCQVDSQVTMMFWYRQQPGQSLTLIATANQGSEATYESGFVIDKFPISRPNLTFSTLTVSNMSPEDSSIYLCSVEGDRGDTEAFFGQGTRLTVV.

For this clone: Read coverage stops 3 residues before the CDR3 terminus; the germline J gene supplies the remainder. V is TRBV30 and J is TRBJ2-2; TRBD1 is a possible D gene (6 bases). In germline, CDR1 is GTSNPN, CDR2 SVGIG (reference sequence). The CDR3 extends over 15 amino acids. The CDR3 is CAWSTEQGYYEKLFF. CDR3 DNA, as far as it was read: TGTGCCTGGAGTACCGAACAGGGTTATTACGAAAAG.

This clone was seen many times. From the germline J gene comes the end of the CDR3, since the read stops 3 residues before it. This rearrangement joins TRBV5-1 to TRBJ1-2; D perhaps matches TRBD1 (5 bases). Germline CDR1 SGHRS, CDR2 YFSETQ. V lost 5 bases, J lost 4 bases, and 15 bases lay in between. CDR3 length: 14 residues. CDR3 DNA (partial): TGCGCCAGCAGACAGGAATGGGTTTCCTATGGC. This translates into CASRQEWVSYG. The whole CDR3 reads CASRQEWVSYGYTF.

This clone showed up many times. The read finishes 3 residues shy of the CDR3 end, and the germline J gene is used to complete it. V is TRBV6-2 or TRBV6-3 and J is TRBJ2-1; D unresolved. This CDR3 region has 13 residues. CDR1 is MNHEY, CDR2 SVGEGT, per germline. Trimming removed 6 bases from V and 4 bases from J, with 10 bases in between. CDR3 in amino acids: CASSRLEYNEQFF. The covered CDR3 bases are TGTGCCAGCAGCCGCTTAGAATACAATGAG.

This clone has more than one count but fewer than ten. The CDR3 end is not reached by the read, which stops 3 residues before it; the germline J gene fills it in. This chain uses TRBV30 with TRBJ1-2; D gene uncertain. The CDR3 contains 13 residues. Germline V gene sequence: CDR1 GTSNPN, CDR2 SVGIG (reference sequence). Incomplete CDR3 DNA: TGTGCCTGGAGTGTAATGCGACTGAATGAC. Its protein product is CAWSVMRLND. The whole CDR3 protein reads CAWSVMRLNDYTF.

Points on this clone: Being one base from a much bigger clone, this may be a read error. Read sequence stops 3 residues before the CDR3 end, and the germline J gene provides the missing end. V and J are TRBV30 and TRBJ2-3; D perhaps matches TRBD1 (7 bases). Germline values: CDR1 GTSNPN, CDR2 SVGIG (reference sequence). This CDR3 region has 14 residues. CDR3 bases read: TGTGCCTGGAGGGAGGGGGCTAGCAATCAGCCG. Its protein is CAWREGASNQP. The CDR3 as a whole reads CAWREGASNQPQYF.